This T cell receptor beta chain was sequenced in a study of cytomegalovirus exposure and HLA in healthy donors. Study-wide points: Roughly uniform depth of sequencing across donors was assumed in presence/absence analyses.

Points on this clone: Antigen unknown.

The CDR3 consists of 11 residues. Germline-derived CDR1 and CDR2 are ENHRY and SYGVKD. V was shortened by 4 bases and J by 9 bases, with 7 bases between the two germline ends. The PCR was carried out with 60 Vbeta primers and 13 Jbeta primers. The method was immunoSEQ multiplex PCR; TCRdb's version includes in-frame clones alone and lacks a portion of them. The sample has roughly 120,000 clones; over 65% are singletons. This TCR was recovered from a woman aged 25 to 45 in good health and CMV-seronegative. Sequencing was carried out using PBMCs. The chain links TRBV10-3 to TRBJ2-1; D is possibly TRBD2 (5 bases). Here the CDR3 reads CAISASSEQFF. In nucleotides, the CDR3 is TGTGCCATCAGTGCTAGCAGTGAGCAGTTCTTC.